This T cell receptor beta chain is from a study of beta chain features in type 1 diabetes. Study-wide results and limits: Cells carrying high TCR expression could end up over-represented when cDNA is sequenced. Patients showed naive, central memory and Treg TCRB repertoires that appeared more similar than those of healthy donors. Moderately but significantly shorter TCRB CDR3s were found in Type 1 diabetes patients in all four CD4+ subsets.

Every isolated RNA sample was fully reverse transcribed, so sequencing captured expressed TCRB transcripts. Libraries were prepared by immunoSEQ multiplex PCR; TCRdb keeps only in-frame clonotypes and omits some of them. The repertoire includes hundreds of thousands of clones, less than 9.5% of them detected once, and less than 0.45% sits in the top ten. Germline lookup yields CDR1 SGHVS and CDR2 FQNEAQ. The CDR3 totals 14 residues. V shed 3 bases and J 2 bases; nucleotides not matched to a gene: 1. With regard to this clone: Antigen specificity is unknown.

All sorted populations exceeded 98% purity. This clonotype originated in a woman aged 18-35 years in good health. V gene TRBV7-8 combines with J gene TRBJ2-1; TRBD2 matches at 7 bases. Sample: central memory CD4+ T cells from blood. Here the CDR3 DNA reads TGTGCCAGCAGCTTCGGGACTACCTACAATGAGCAGTTCTTC. Protein sequence: CASSFGTTYNEQFF.